Each of the 19 T cell receptor beta chains below was sequenced from the same sample in a study of blood T cell repertoires in COVID-19. The data were produced by immunoSEQ multiplex PCR, yet TCRdb's version contains in-frame clones alone and is incomplete. This table holds approximately 300,000 clones, 89% found once. The sequenced sample consisted of PBMCs or T cells enriched from blood (not recorded which). The receptor set was obtained from a man in his sixties who had recovered from COVID-19.

The genes are TRBV12-3 or TRBV12-4 and TRBJ1-5; D is unclear. V lost 6 bases to trimming and J lost 4 bases, with 10 bases between them. The CDR3 is 13 residues long. The CDR3 is CASSRTSNQPQHF. DNA for the CDR3: TGTGCCAGCAGCCGAACAAGTAATCAGCCCCAGCATTTT.

The gene calls are TRBV6-5 and TRBJ2-1, with D unclear. Germline values: CDR1 MNHEY, CDR2 SVGAGI. The CDR3 is 14 amino acids. Trimming stripped 5 bases from V and 3 bases from J, with 11 bases between. The CDR3 spells CASSRLYSYNEQFF. The CDR3 DNA sequence: TGTGCCAGCAGTCGTCTGTACAGCTACAATGAGCAGTTCTTC.

The chain recombines TRBV7-2 with TRBJ2-2; 7 nucleotides align to TRBD1. In germline, CDR1 is SGHTA, CDR2 FQGNSA. Unmatched junction bases numbered 1, after V lost 3 bases and J lost 0 bases. CDR3 length equals 15 residues. The CDR3 protein is CASSLGQPNTGELFF. The CDR3 DNA reads as TGTGCCAGCAGCTTGGGACAGCCGAACACCGGGGAGCTGTTTTTT.

The chain uses TRBV6-4 and TRBJ2-7; perhaps TRBD2 as D (6 bases). Germline assignment: CDR1 MRHNA and CDR2 SNTAGT. This CDR3 spans 16 amino acids. Trimming took 6 bases from V and 0 from J, leaving 18 bases between them. CDR3: CASSCLIAASSYEQYF. The CDR3 nucleotides are TGTGCCAGCAGCTGTCTCATAGCGGCGAGCTCCTACGAGCAGTACTTC.

This clone was seen just once. A junction end diverges from the germline sequence, so it may reflect a read error. This chain joins TRBV5-4 and TRBJ1-4; 8 bases fit TRBD1. This CDR3 has 16 amino acids. CDR1 is SGHNT and CDR2 is YYREEE in the germline V gene (reference sequence). CDR3: CASSSGLTGAGEKPFF. The CDR3 DNA sequence: TGTGCCAGCAGCTCGGGCCTGACAGGGGCGGGGGAAAAACCGTTTTTT. Full variable domain (missing parts from reference TRBV5-4 and TRBJ1-4): ETGVTQSPTHLIKTRGQQVTLRCSSQSGHNTVSWYQQALGQGPQFIFQYYREEENGRGNFPPRFSGLQFPNYSSELNVNALELDDSALYLCASSSGLTGAGEKPFFGSGTQLSVL.

CDR3: CASSLTSSPPAEQFF. In DNA form, the CDR3 reads TGTGCCAGCAGCCTGACTAGCAGTCCTCCGGCTGAGCAGTTCTTC. The chain links TRBV2 to TRBJ2-1, with 7 positions matching TRBD2. Germline CDR1 and CDR2: SNHLY and FYNNEI. J was trimmed by 9 bases and V by 6 bases; bases with no gene match: 14. The CDR3 covers 15 residues.

The chain employs TRBV5-1 and TRBJ2-6, with 8 bases aligning to TRBD1. This CDR3 region has 15 residues. The ends lost 4 bases at V and 5 bases at J; junction bases unmatched: 5. From germline, CDR1 is SGHRS and CDR2 YFSETQ. CDR3 amino acids: CASSLGTGRANVLTF. The CDR3 nucleotides are TGCGCCAGCAGCCTAGGGACAGGTCGGGCCAACGTCCTGACTTTC.

The CDR3, as DNA: TGTGCCAGCAGTCTCGGCGGGACAGGGTACAATGAGCAGTTCTTC. Residues: CASSLGGTGYNEQFF. The chain combines TRBV6-2 or TRBV6-3 with TRBJ2-1; 9 bases are shared with TRBD1. Trimming cost V 5 bases and J 4 bases; bases outside gene matches: 6. Germline lookup yields CDR1 MNHEY and CDR2 SVGEGT. This CDR3 region has 15 residues.

This chain joins TRBV2 and TRBJ2-5; 10 bases agree with TRBD2. With 7 bases clipped from V and 9 bases from J, the junction kept 14 bases outside the gene matches. Germline lookup yields CDR1 SNHLY and CDR2 FYNNEI. The CDR3 is made up of 15 amino acids. The chain's CDR3 is CASTGLAEFKRPQYF. The DNA of the CDR3 is TGTGCCAGCACAGGACTAGCGGAGTTCAAGAGACCCCAGTACTTC.

The gene calls are TRBV28 and TRBJ1-1, with D tentatively TRBD1 (6 bases). CDR1 is MDHEN and CDR2 is SYDVKM in the germline V gene. Between the trimmed V and J ends, which lost 6 bases and 4 bases, there was a span of 12 bases. The CDR3 loop spans 13 amino acids. The DNA for the CDR3 is TGTGCCAGCAGATGGACAGTGGTCACTGAAGCTTTCTTT. Its protein is CASRWTVVTEAFF.

This chain connects TRBV7-8 to TRBJ1-5; D is undetermined. Trimming removed 5 bases at V and 1 base at J, with 12 bases between. This CDR3 has 15 amino acids. Germline lookup yields CDR1 SGHVS and CDR2 FQNEAQ. In DNA, the CDR3 is TGTGCCAGCAGCGATCGGCTTAGCAGCAATCAGCCCCAGCATTTT. Its protein product is CASSDRLSSNQPQHF.

J is TRBJ1-5 and V is TRBV28, with D perhaps TRBD1 (5 bases). Trimming left V 8 bases short and J 4 bases short, with 24 bases between. Germline assignment: CDR1 MDHEN and CDR2 SYDVKM. The CDR3 length is 17 residues. The CDR3 is CASVMAGTGSGNQPQHF. CDR3 sequence (DNA): TGTGCCAGCGTAATGGCGGGGACGGGGAGTGGTAATCAGCCCCAGCATTTT.

J is TRBJ2-2 and V is TRBV6-5; 7 bases map to TRBD2. Germline V gene lookup returns CDR1 MNHEY and CDR2 SVGAGI. This CDR3 region has 15 residues. The junction had 0 bases not matched to a gene; V was cut back by 1 base and J by 1 base. Here the CDR3 DNA reads TGTGCCAGCAGTTACTGGGGGGGGAACACCGGGGAGCTGTTTTTT. Its translation is CASSYWGGNTGELFF.

The sample holds a few counts of this clone. J is TRBJ1-5 and V is TRBV24-1, with D unclear. Trimming took 5 bases from V and 1 from J, leaving 11 bases between them. The germline V gene encodes CDR1 KGHDR and CDR2 SFDVKD. There are 15 residues in the CDR3. The CDR3 loop is CATSGGLKSNQPQHF. The CDR3 bases are TGTGCCACCAGTGGCGGGTTAAAAAGCAATCAGCCCCAGCATTTT.

The chain recombines TRBV5-1 with TRBJ2-1; 10 bases map to TRBD1. The germline V gene has CDR1 SGHRS and CDR2 YFSETQ. J was trimmed by 3 bases and V by 3 bases; bases with no gene match: 3. The CDR3 length is 15 residues. CDR3 protein: CASSWGQGSYNEQFF. The CDR3 bases are TGCGCCAGCAGCTGGGGACAGGGGAGCTACAATGAGCAGTTCTTC.

This clone was seen more than once but under ten times. V and J are TRBV27 and TRBJ2-1; maybe TRBD2 (6 bases). The CDR3 loop spans 14 amino acids. Germline lookup yields CDR1 MNHEY and CDR2 SMNVEV (reference sequence). Trimming removed 6 bases at V and 8 bases at J, with 17 bases between. The CDR3 DNA is TGTGCCAGCAGCCAACGGGACTTATCCGATGAGCAGTTCTTC. It encodes CASSQRDLSDEQFF.

The chain joins TRBV6-5 to TRBJ1-1; TRBD1 matches at 7 bases. V lost 9 bases and J lost 1; bases outside the gene matches: 5. The germline gives CDR1 MNHEY, CDR2 SVGAGI. The CDR3 sequence is 13 residues long. CDR3 in amino acids: CASGRTGNTEAFF. CDR3 DNA sequence: TGTGCCAGTGGACGGACAGGGAACACTGAAGCTTTCTTT.

The rearrangement links TRBV28 to TRBJ1-2; D might be TRBD1 (5 bases). This CDR3 spans 15 amino acids. The germline gives CDR1 MDHEN, CDR2 SYDVKM. Trimming took 2 bases from V and 7 from J, leaving 17 bases between them. The CDR3 here is CASSLERNRRGGYTF. The CDR3 DNA reads as TGTGCCAGCAGTTTAGAAAGGAACAGGAGGGGTGGCTACACCTTC.

The chain links TRBV5-8 to TRBJ2-3; D is possibly TRBD1 (6 bases). Germline V gene lookup returns CDR1 SGHTS and CDR2 YDEGEE. The V gene lost 3 bases and the J gene lost 1 base, with 15 bases spanning the gap. The CDR3 has 16 residues. This CDR3 reads CASSSYQGLGTDTQYF. Here the CDR3 DNA reads TGTGCCAGCAGCTCTTATCAGGGGCTCGGCACAGATACGCAGTATTTT.